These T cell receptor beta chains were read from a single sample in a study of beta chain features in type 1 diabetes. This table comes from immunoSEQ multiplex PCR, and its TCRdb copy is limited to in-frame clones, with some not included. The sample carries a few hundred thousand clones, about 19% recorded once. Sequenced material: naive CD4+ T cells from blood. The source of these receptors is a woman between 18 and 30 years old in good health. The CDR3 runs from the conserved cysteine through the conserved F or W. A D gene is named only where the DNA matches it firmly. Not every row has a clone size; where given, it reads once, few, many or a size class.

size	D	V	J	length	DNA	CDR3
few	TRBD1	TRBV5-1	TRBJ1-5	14	TGCGCCAGCAGCGACGGGACAGGGGATCAGCCCCAGCATTTT	CASSDGTGDQPQHF
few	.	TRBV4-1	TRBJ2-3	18	TGCGCCAGCAGCCAAGATGCGGAGGCTATAGTGGGGACAGATACGCAGTATTTT	CASSQDAEAIVGTDTQYF
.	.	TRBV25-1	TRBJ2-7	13	TGTGCCAGCAGTGTCATGGGGGGATACGAGCAGTACTTC	CASSVMGGYEQYF
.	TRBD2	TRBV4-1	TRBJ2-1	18	TGCGCCAGCAGCCAAGTGATACTAGCGGGGGCTTCCTACAATGAGCAGTTCTTC	CASSQVILAGASYNEQFF
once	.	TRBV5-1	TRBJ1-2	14	TGCGCCAGCAGCTTGGAATCCAGATTCTATGGCTACACCTTC	CASSLESRFYGYTF
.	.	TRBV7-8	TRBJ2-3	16	TGTGCCAGCAGCTTTGTAGAGGGATCGGGCACAGATACGCAGTATTTT	CASSFVEGSGTDTQYF
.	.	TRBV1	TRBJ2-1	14	TGCACCAGTCTAGCGGGGGCCACCTACAATGAGCAGTTCTTC	CTSLAGATYNEQFF
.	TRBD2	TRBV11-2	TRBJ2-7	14	TGTGCCAGCAGCTCCCTGCGGGACTACTACGAGCAGTACTTC	CASSSLRDYYEQYF
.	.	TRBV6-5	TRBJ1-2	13	TGTGCCAGCAGAGAAACAGGGAGAGAAGGCTACACCTTC	CASRETGREGYTF
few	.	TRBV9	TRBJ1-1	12	TGTGCCAGCAGCTCCCCACAGGGCAGAGCTTTCTTT	CASSSPQGRAFF
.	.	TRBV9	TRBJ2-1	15	TGTGCCAGCAGCGTAGATCGGGGTACATACAATGAGCAGTTCTTC	CASSVDRGTYNEQFF
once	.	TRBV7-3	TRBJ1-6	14	TGTGCCAGCAGCTCCGGACTATCGGGCTCACCCCTCCACTTT	CASSSGLSGSPLHF
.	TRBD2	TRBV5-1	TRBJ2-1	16	TGCGCCAGCAGCTTGGCGGGACTAGCGGCCTACAATGAGCAGTTCTTC	CASSLAGLAAYNEQFF
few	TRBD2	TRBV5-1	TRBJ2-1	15	TGCGCCAGCAGCTTGGGACTAGCGGGGCTAGCTGAGCAGTTCTTC	CASSLGLAGLAEQFF
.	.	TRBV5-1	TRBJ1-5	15	TGCGCCAGCATTCTACCCGGGAGCCACAATCAGCCCCAGCATTTT	CASILPGSHNQPQHF
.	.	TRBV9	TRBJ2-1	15	TGTGCCAGCAGCGTAGTGGGGAGTCCCTCGGGCGAGCAGTTCTTC	CASSVVGSPSGEQFF
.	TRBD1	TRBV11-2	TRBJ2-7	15	TGTGCCAGCAGGCTTGCCCGGGACAGCTCCTACGAGCAGTACTTC	CASRLARDSSYEQYF
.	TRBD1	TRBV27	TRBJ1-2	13	TGTGCCAGTACCACAGGGGGCATGAGGGGCTACACCTTC	CASTTGGMRGYTF
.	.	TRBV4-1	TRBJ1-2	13	TGCGCCAGCAGCCAAGAAAGCATCTATGGCTACACCTTC	CASSQESIYGYTF
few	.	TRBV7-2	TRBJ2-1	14	TGTGCCAGCAGCACTAGTAGCTCCTACAATGAGCAGTTCTTC	CASSTSSSYNEQFF
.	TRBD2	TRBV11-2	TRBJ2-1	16	TGTGCCAGCAGTTTGACTAGCGGCCCAAGGGAGTATGAGCAGTTCTTC	CASSLTSGPREYEQFF
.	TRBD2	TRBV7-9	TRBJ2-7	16	TGTGCCAGCAGCTCCGAGGTAGCGGGAGGGAGCTACGAGCAGTACTTC	CASSSEVAGGSYEQYF
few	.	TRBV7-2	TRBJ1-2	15	TGTGCCAGCAGCTTGAGGGGGTCGGATTCCTATGGCTACACCTTC	CASSLRGSDSYGYTF
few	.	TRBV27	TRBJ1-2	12	TGTGCCAGCAGTTTACGAGGGAATAGCTACACCTTC	CASSLRGNSYTF
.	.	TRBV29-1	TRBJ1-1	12	TGCAGCGTTGTTTCGGGGAACACTGAAGCTTTCTTT	CSVVSGNTEAFF
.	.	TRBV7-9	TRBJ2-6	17	TGTGCCAGCAGCTTAGCCTCAGGGGACTCTGGGGCCAACGTCCTGACTTTC	CASSLASGDSGANVLTF
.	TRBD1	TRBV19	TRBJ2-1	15	TGTGCCAGTCACCATTGGGGACAGGGAGGGGATGAGCAGTTCTTC	CASHHWGQGGDEQFF
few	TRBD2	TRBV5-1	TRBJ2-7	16	TGCGCCAGCAGCTTGGGGACTAGCGGGCGGGGTAACGAGCAGTACTTC	CASSLGTSGRGNEQYF
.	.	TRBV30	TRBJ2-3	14	TGTGCCTGGAGTGTCAGTTTCAACACAGATACGCAGTATTTT	CAWSVSFNTDTQYF
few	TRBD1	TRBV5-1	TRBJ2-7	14	TGCGCCAGCAGCTCACAGGGGATTGCCTACGAGCAGTACTTC	CASSSQGIAYEQYF
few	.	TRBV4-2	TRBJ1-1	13	TGTGCCAGCAGCCAGAGGGATAGGACTGAAGCTTTCTTT	CASSQRDRTEAFF
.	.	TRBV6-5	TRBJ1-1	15	TGTGCCAGCAGTTACTCGACCAGGGGTGACACTGAAGCTTTCTTT	CASSYSTRGDTEAFF